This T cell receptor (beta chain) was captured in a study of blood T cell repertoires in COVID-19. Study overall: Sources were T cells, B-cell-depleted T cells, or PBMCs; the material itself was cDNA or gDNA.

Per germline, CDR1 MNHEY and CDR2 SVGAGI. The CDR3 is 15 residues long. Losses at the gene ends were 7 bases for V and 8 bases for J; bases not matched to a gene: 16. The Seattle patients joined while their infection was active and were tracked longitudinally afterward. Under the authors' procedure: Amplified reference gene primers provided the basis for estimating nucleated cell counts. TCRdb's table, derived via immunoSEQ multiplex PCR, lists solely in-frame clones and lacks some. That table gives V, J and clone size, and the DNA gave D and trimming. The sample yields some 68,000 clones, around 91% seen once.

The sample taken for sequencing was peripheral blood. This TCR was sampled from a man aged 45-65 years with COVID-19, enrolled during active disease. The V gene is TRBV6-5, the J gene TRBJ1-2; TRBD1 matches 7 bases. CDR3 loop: CASTSPGGRGEGYTF. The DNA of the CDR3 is TGTGCCAGCACCTCCCCCGGGGGCAGGGGGGAAGGCTACACCTTC.